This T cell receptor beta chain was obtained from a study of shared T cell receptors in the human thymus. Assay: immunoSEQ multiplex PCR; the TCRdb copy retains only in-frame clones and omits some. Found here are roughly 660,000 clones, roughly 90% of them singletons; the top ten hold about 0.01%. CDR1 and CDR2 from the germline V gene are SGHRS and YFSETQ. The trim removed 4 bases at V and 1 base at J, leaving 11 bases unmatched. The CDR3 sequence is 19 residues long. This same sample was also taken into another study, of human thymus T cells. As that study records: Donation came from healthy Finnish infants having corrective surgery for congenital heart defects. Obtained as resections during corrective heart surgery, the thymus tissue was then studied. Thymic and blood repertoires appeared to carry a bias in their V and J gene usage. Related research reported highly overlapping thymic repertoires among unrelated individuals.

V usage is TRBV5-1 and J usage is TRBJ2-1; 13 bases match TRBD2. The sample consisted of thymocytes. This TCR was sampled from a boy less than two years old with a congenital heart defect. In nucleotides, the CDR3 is TGCGCCAGCAGCCCACGGGGACTAGCGGGAAAGGTTTCCTACAATGAGCAGTTCTTC. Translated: CASSPRGLAGKVSYNEQFF. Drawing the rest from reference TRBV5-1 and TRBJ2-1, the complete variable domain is KAGVTQTPRYLIKTRGQQVTLSCSPISGHRSVSWYQQTPGQGLQFLFEYFSETQRNKGNFPGRFSGRQFSNSRSEMNVSTLELGDSALYLCASSPRGLAGKVSYNEQFFGPGTRLTVL.